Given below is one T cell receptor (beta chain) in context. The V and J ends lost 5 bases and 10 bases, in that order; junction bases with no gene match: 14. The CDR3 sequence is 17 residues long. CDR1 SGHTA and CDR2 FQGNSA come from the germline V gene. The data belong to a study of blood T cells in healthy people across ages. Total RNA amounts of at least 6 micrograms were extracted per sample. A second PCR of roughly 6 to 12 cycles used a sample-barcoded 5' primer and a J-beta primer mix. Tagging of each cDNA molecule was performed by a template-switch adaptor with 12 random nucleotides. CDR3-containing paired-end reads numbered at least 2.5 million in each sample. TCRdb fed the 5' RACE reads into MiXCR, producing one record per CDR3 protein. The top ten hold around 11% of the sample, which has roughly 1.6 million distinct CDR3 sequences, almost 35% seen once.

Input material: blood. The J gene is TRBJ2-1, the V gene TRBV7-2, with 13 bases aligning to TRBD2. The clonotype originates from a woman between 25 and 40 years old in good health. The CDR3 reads CASSRTSGGVLSVEQFF. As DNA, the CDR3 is TGTGCCAGCAGCCGCACTAGCGGGGGGGTCCTATCGGTAGAGCAGTTCTTC. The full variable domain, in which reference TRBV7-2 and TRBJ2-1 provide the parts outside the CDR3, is GAGVSQSPSNKVTEKGKDVELRCDPISGHTALYWYRQSLGQGLEFLIYFQGNSAPDKSGLPSDRFSAERTGGSVSTLTIQRTQQEDSAVYLCASSRTSGGVLSVEQFFGPGTRLTVL.